These 27 T cell receptor beta chains share one sample of origin, sequenced in a study of regulatory and conventional T cells in RAG deficiency. Produced via immunoSEQ multiplex PCR; TCRdb's table is partial and in-frame only. Of roughly 30,000 clones in the sample, roughly 96% were seen once. Genomic DNA came from blood conventional CD4+ T cells gated CD25-low CD127-high. This same sample was also taken into another study, of regulatory T cells. That paper states: The primer mix had 52 TRBV and 13 TRBJ primers.

The sample consisted of CD25- CD4+ T cells sorted from blood. The receptors were sampled from a human donor in good health.

This sequence joins TRBV18 and TRBJ1-1, with 9 bases aligning to TRBD1. V dropped 4 bases and J dropped 0; count of bases not matched to a gene: 3. Germline V gene lookup returns CDR1 KGHSH and CDR2 LQKENI. This CDR3 region has 15 residues. In nucleotides, the CDR3 is TGTGCCAGCTCACTGGGGACAGGGCTGAACACTGAAGCTTTCTTT. Its protein is CASSLGTGLNTEAFF.

J is TRBJ1-2 and V is TRBV29-1, with 8 positions matching TRBD1. In germline, CDR1 is SQVTM, CDR2 ANQGSEA. This CDR3 is built from 11 residues. Germline trimming cut 3 bases from V and 8 bases from J; bases unmatched to any gene: 2. DNA for the CDR3: TGCAGCGTTGAGCAGGGGGCGGGCTACACCTTC. Translating gives CSVEQGAGYTF.

The chain is built from TRBV19 and TRBJ1-5; 8 bases are a match to TRBD1. J gave up 7 bases and V 3 bases, and 14 bases lay outside the gene matches. The CDR3 is 17 amino acids. Germline V CDR1 and CDR2: LNHDA, SQIVND (reference sequence). The CDR3 DNA follows: TGTGCCAGTAGTATGTCCCCTCGGCAGGGGGCCAGACAGCCCCAGCATTTT. Protein product: CASSMSPRQGARQPQHF.

The chain has TRBV4-2 and TRBJ2-7; 8 bases map to TRBD2. The V gene end was trimmed by 4 bases and the J gene end by 4 bases; junction bases not matched to a gene: 9. Germline values: CDR1 LGHNA, CDR2 YNFKEQ. The CDR3 spans 15 residues. DNA for the CDR3: TGTGCCAGCAGCCGTTATGGGACTAGTTCGTACGAGCAGTACTTC. Residues: CASSRYGTSSYEQYF.

The chain combines TRBV7-2 with TRBJ1-2; D remains unclear. This CDR3 has 15 residues. V was trimmed by 3 bases and J by 2 bases, leaving 13 bases between them. In germline, CDR1 is SGHTA, CDR2 FQGNSA. The CDR3 sequence is CASSLSHGGNYGYTF. The CDR3 region has the DNA TGTGCCAGCAGCTTGTCGCATGGAGGGAACTATGGCTACACCTTC.

The rearrangement links TRBV6-5 to TRBJ1-2; the match to TRBD1 covers 7 bases. Unmatched junction bases numbered 9, after V lost 6 bases and J lost 8 bases. This CDR3 is 13 amino acids long. Germline V lookup: CDR1 MNHEY, CDR2 SVGAGI. As DNA, the CDR3 is TGTGCCAGCAGGATAAGGGGGCTCGGCGGCTACACCTTC. As protein: CASRIRGLGGYTF.

The chain recombines TRBV6-1 with TRBJ1-4; TRBD1 agrees at 7 bases. CDR1 and CDR2 (germline): MNHNS, SASEGT. Germline trimming cut 11 bases from V and 6 bases from J; bases unmatched to any gene: 12. CDR3 length equals 14 residues. CDR3 DNA: TGTGCCCACCGAGGTAGAGGGGGCGATGAAAAACTGTTTTTT. Translating gives CAHRGRGGDEKLFF.

V is TRBV7-2 and J is TRBJ1-5; TRBD1 might be the D (6 bases). The CDR3 length is 15 residues. Trimming removed 2 bases at V and 6 bases at J, with 14 bases between. Germline-derived CDR1 and CDR2 are SGHTA and FQGNSA. This chain's CDR3 is CASSLRGGESQPQHF. The CDR3 DNA sequence: TGTGCCAGCAGCTTAAGGGGGGGGGAGAGTCAGCCCCAGCATTTT.

The CDR3 spells CASSDRLRGGLAGGEDEQYF. The CDR3 DNA reads TGTGCCAGCAGCGATAGACTCAGAGGGGGACTAGCGGGAGGAGAGGACGAGCAGTACTTC. The rearrangement uses TRBV4-2 and TRBJ2-7; 15 bases fit TRBD2. This CDR3 is built from 20 residues. Germline V CDR1 and CDR2: LGHNA, YNFKEQ. J gave up 5 bases and V 5 bases, and 19 bases lay outside the gene matches.

CDR3 region: CASSYNSYYGYTF. Here the CDR3 DNA reads TGTGCCAGCAGTTACAACAGCTATTATGGCTACACCTTC. This chain joins TRBV6-5 and TRBJ1-2; D ambiguous. V lost 2 bases to trimming and J lost 5 bases, with 9 bases between them. The CDR3 has 13 amino acids. Germline V gene data show CDR1 as MNHEY and CDR2 as SVGAGI.

The chain employs TRBV10-3 and TRBJ1-5, with D perhaps TRBD1 (5 bases). Germline V lookup: CDR1 ENHRY, CDR2 SYGVKD. V gave up 4 bases and J gave up 4 bases, with 8 bases separating them. The CDR3 has 13 amino acids. The CDR3 is CAISVGVNQPQHF. CDR3 coding DNA: TGTGCCATCAGTGTAGGGGTTAATCAGCCCCAGCATTTT.

This chain links TRBV6-5 with TRBJ1-5; TRBD1 agrees at 9 bases. The CDR3 has 14 residues. Looked up from germline, CDR1 is MNHEY and CDR2 is SVGAGI. The V gene end was trimmed by 3 bases and the J gene end by 5 bases; junction bases not matched to a gene: 2. CDR3 nucleotide sequence: TGTGCCAGCAGTTATGGGGACAGGGATCAGCCCCAGCATTTT. Its protein product is CASSYGDRDQPQHF.

The chain is built from TRBV7-2 and TRBJ1-3, with 7 bases matching TRBD1. This CDR3 has 16 amino acids. The germline gives CDR1 SGHTA, CDR2 FQGNSA. The V gene end was trimmed by 5 bases and the J gene end by 0 bases; junction bases not matched to a gene: 7. This chain's CDR3 is CASSQQGLGSGNTIYF. Here the CDR3 DNA reads TGTGCCAGCAGCCAACAGGGGTTAGGCTCTGGAAACACCATATATTTT.

This chain links TRBV4-1 with TRBJ1-6; 9 nucleotides align to TRBD1. This CDR3 contains 18 residues. Germline trimming cut 2 bases from V and 0 bases from J; bases unmatched to any gene: 5. Germline assignment: CDR1 MGHRA and CDR2 YSYEKL. This chain's CDR3 is CASSQPLDRGSYNSPLHF. The CDR3 DNA reads as TGCGCCAGCAGCCAACCTTTGGACAGGGGCTCCTATAATTCACCCCTCCACTTT.

The V call is TRBV2, the J call TRBJ2-2, with 10 bases fitting TRBD1. The CDR3 loop spans 15 amino acids. Germline CDR1 is SNHLY and CDR2 is FYNNEI. The V gene end was trimmed by 8 bases and the J gene end by 4 bases; junction bases not matched to a gene: 7. The CDR3 reads CASVPGQGFTGELFF. CDR3 coding DNA: TGTGCCAGCGTCCCGGGACAGGGGTTCACCGGGGAGCTGTTTTTT.

In nucleotides, the CDR3 is TGCGCCAGCAGCCACCCGACTAGCGGGGGAAGGGGTTCCCAAGAGACCCAGTACTTC. It is translated as CASSHPTSGGRGSQETQYF. The chain links TRBV4-3 to TRBJ2-5, with 12 nucleotides matching TRBD2. The germline CDR1 and CDR2 sequences are LGHNA and YSLEER. The CDR3 is 19 amino acids. V gave up 3 bases and J gave up 1 base; unmatched junction bases: 12.

This chain uses TRBV1 with TRBJ1-5; TRBD1 is the table's D call and was not checked against the DNA. TRBV1 is described as a pseudogene. The CDR3 spans 16 residues. The CDR3 sequence is CTSSQEGALNNQPQHF. CDR3 in DNA: TGCACCAGCAGCCAAGAGGGGGCCCTTAACAATCAGCCCCAGCATTTT.

V usage is TRBV9 and J usage is TRBJ2-6, with D perhaps matching TRBD1 (5 bases). This CDR3 has 14 residues. Trimming pared 4 bases from V and 4 bases from J, leaving 9 bases between. The germline gives CDR1 SGDLS, CDR2 YYNGEE. The DNA of the CDR3 is TGTGCCAGCAGCCCAGGGTTGGGGGCCAACGTCCTGACTTTC. Translated: CASSPGLGANVLTF.

The gene calls are TRBV5-1 and TRBJ2-1, with 8 bases identical to TRBD1. V lost 0 bases and J lost 5; bases outside the gene matches: 1. Germline V gene data show CDR1 as SGHRS and CDR2 as YFSETQ. CDR3 length equals 14 residues. The CDR3 sequence: CASSLATGDNEQFF. In DNA form, the CDR3 reads TGCGCCAGCAGCTTGGCGACAGGGGACAATGAGCAGTTCTTC.

The gene calls are TRBV30 and TRBJ1-1, with D possibly being TRBD1 (6 bases). Germline CDR1 GTSNPN, CDR2 SVGIG (reference sequence). The CDR3 loop spans 11 amino acids. The CDR3 sequence: CSGGRDTEAFF. Here the CDR3 DNA reads TGTTCGGGGGGCCGGGACACTGAAGCTTTCTTT.

The J gene is TRBJ1-2, the V gene TRBV19; 7 bases agree with TRBD1. Germline values: CDR1 LNHDA, CDR2 SQIVND (reference sequence). This CDR3 region has 13 residues. V shed 5 bases, J shed 8 bases, and the junction held 8 bases outside the gene matches. The CDR3 sequence is CASSPQGTRGYTF. The CDR3 DNA sequence: TGTGCCAGTAGTCCACAGGGGACAAGAGGCTACACCTTC.

The CDR3: CASSAKGTGITEAFF. The CDR3 nucleotides are TGTGCCAGTAGTGCCAAAGGTACAGGGATCACTGAAGCTTTCTTT. This sequence joins TRBV19 and TRBJ1-1, with D maybe TRBD1 (6 bases). The CDR3 is made up of 15 amino acids. With 5 bases removed from V and 4 bases from J, the gap between germline ends came to 17 bases. The germline gives CDR1 LNHDA, CDR2 SQIVND (reference sequence).

The genes are TRBV7-9 and TRBJ1-4, with 9 bases aligning to TRBD1. This CDR3 has 15 amino acids. The germline V gene has CDR1 SEHNR and CDR2 FQNEAQ (reference sequence). Trimming at V came to 3 bases and at J to 7 bases, leaving 6 bases not matched to a gene. CDR3 region: CASSFPGTGFEKLFF. Written as DNA, the CDR3 is TGTGCCAGCAGCTTTCCCGGGACAGGGTTTGAAAAACTGTTTTTT.

About this clone itself: The identical CDR3 is also encoded by other nucleotide sequences in the sample. The chain links TRBV6-6 to TRBJ1-3; 7 bases align to TRBD1. J lost 0 bases, V lost 7 bases, and 3 bases had no gene match. Germline CDR1 is MNHNY and CDR2 is SVGAGI (reference sequence). The CDR3 consists of 14 residues. The CDR3 DNA sequence: TGTGCCAGCATTTCAGGGGGCTCTGGAAACACCATATATTTT. This gives the protein CASISGGSGNTIYF.

The genes are TRBV11-2 and TRBJ1-1; tentatively, D is TRBD1 (5 bases). The CDR3 covers 15 residues. The germline CDR1 and CDR2 sequences are SGHAT and FQNNGV. With 1 base removed from V and 8 bases from J, the gap between germline ends came to 17 bases. The CDR3 spells CASSLVSGLGGEAFF. CDR3 DNA sequence: TGTGCCAGCAGCTTAGTTTCAGGGCTCGGAGGGGAAGCTTTCTTT.

This chain connects TRBV7-2 to TRBJ2-1, with D tentatively TRBD1 (5 bases). Per germline, CDR1 SGHTA and CDR2 FQGNSA. V dropped 1 base and J dropped 6 bases, with 13 bases sitting between them. There are 15 residues in the CDR3. The CDR3 here is CASSLVGLGVNEQFF. In DNA form, the CDR3 reads TGTGCCAGCAGCTTAGTAGGGTTAGGGGTCAATGAGCAGTTCTTC.

This chain uses TRBV7-9 with TRBJ2-2; 8 bases line up with TRBD1. Trimming removed 6 bases from V and 4 bases from J; junction bases left unmatched: 1. This CDR3 has 13 residues. Germline V lookup: CDR1 SEHNR, CDR2 FQNEAQ (reference sequence). In nucleotides, the CDR3 is TGTGCCAGCAGGGGGACAGGCACCGGGGAGCTGTTTTTT. This sequence encodes CASRGTGTGELFF.